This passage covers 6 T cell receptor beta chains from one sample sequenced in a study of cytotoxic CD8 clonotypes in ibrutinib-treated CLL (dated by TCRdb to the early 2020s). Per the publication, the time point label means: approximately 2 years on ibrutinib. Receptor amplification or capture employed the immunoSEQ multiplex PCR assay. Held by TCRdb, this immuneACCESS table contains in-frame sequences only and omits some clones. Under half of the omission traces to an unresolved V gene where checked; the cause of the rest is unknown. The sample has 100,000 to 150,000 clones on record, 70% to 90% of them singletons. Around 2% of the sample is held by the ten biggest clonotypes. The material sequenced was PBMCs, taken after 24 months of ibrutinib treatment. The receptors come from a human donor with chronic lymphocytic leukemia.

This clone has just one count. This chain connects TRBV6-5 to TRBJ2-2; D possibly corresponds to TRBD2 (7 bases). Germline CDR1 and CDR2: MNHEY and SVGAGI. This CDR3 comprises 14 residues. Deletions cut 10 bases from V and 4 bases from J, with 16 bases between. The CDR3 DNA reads TGTGCCACCTTTAGGGGGGGTTCCACCGGGGAGCTGTTTTTT. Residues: CATFRGGSTGELFF.

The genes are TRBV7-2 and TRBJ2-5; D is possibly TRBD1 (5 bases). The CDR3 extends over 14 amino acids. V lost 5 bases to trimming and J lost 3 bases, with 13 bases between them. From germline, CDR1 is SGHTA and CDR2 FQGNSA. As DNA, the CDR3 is TGTGCCAGCAGCCCCGGACAAACCAAAGAGACCCAGTACTTC. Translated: CASSPGQTKETQYF.

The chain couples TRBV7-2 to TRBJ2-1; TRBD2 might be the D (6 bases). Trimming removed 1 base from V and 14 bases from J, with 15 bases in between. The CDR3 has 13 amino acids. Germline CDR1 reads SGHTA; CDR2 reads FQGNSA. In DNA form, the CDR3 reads TGTGCCAGCAGCTTAGAGGGAGGTCAGGGAAAGTTCTTC. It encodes CASSLEGGQGKFF.

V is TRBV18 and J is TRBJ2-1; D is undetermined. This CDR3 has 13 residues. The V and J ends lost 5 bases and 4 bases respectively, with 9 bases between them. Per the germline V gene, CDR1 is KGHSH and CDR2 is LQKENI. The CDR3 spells CASSTTAYNEQFF. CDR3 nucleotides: TGTGCCAGCTCAACTACAGCGTACAATGAGCAGTTCTTC.

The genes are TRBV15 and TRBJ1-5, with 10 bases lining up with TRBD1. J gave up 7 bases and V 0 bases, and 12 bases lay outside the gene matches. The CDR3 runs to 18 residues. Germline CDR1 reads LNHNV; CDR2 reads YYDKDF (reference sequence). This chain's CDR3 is CATSRDSRDRGVGQPQHF. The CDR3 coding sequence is TGTGCCACCAGCAGAGACTCCCGGGACAGGGGTGTTGGACAGCCCCAGCATTTT.

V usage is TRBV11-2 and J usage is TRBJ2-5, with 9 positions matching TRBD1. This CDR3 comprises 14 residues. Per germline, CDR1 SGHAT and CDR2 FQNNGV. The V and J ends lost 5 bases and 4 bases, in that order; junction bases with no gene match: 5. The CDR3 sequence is CASSPGTGRETQYF. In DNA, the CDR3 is TGTGCCAGCAGCCCAGGGACAGGGCGAGAGACCCAGTACTTC. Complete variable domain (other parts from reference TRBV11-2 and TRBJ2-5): EAGVAQSPRYKIIEKRQSVAFWCNPISGHATLYWYQQILGQGPKLLIQFQNNGVVDDSQLPKDRFSAERLKGVDSTLKIQPAKLEDSAVYLCASSPGTGRETQYFGPGTRLLVL.